One sample yielded the 10 T cell receptor beta chains listed below, sequenced in a study of PD-L1 blockade in urothelial cancer. The sample's time point: pretreatment peripheral blood. Assay used: immunoSEQ multiplex PCR; TCRdb lists only in-frame clones, some missing. The data contain tens of thousands of clones, roughly 89% of them singletons. The source was PBMCs, collected around atezolizumab (anti-PD-L1) treatment. These receptor sequences come from a man aged 55-75 years with urothelial cancer.

The rearrangement links TRBV7-2 to TRBJ2-7; 8 nucleotides align to TRBD2. CDR1 SGHTA and CDR2 FQGNSA come from the germline V gene. CDR3 length: 16 amino acids. The junction had 7 bases not matched to a gene; V was cut back by 2 bases and J by 1 base. CDR3 DNA sequence: TGTGCCAGCAGCTTATTCGGGGGGGGGATGTCCTACGAGCAGTACTTC. Its protein product is CASSLFGGGMSYEQYF.

This chain uses TRBV2 with TRBJ2-1, with 14 bases identical to TRBD2. This CDR3 contains 17 residues. Germline CDR1 reads SNHLY; CDR2 reads FYNNEI. V was pared by 6 bases and J by 3 bases, with 7 bases of the junction left unmatched. CDR3 sequence: CASSRLAGGQGYNEQFF. CDR3 DNA: TGTGCCAGCAGCCGACTAGCGGGGGGGCAGGGCTACAATGAGCAGTTCTTC. Based on the CDR3 plus reference TRBV2 and TRBJ2-1, the full variable domain is EPEVTQTPSHQVTQMGQEVILRCVPISNHLYFYWYRQILGQKVEFLVSFYNNEISEKSEIFDDQFSVERPDGSNFTLKIRSTKLEDSAMYFCASSRLAGGQGYNEQFFGPGTRLTVL.

As DNA, the CDR3 is TGCGCCAGCAGCTCCGGGGAGGGCGCGAACACCGGGGAGCTGTTTTTT. This codes for CASSSGEGANTGELFF. The rearrangement joins TRBV5-1 to TRBJ2-2; 7 nucleotides line up with TRBD2. J lost 0 bases, V lost 3 bases, and 5 bases had no gene match. The CDR3 loop spans 16 amino acids. CDR1 and CDR2 (germline): SGHRS, YFSETQ.

V and J are TRBV5-8 and TRBJ2-7, with D possibly matching TRBD2 (6 bases). Trimming took 5 bases from V and 0 from J, leaving 15 bases between them. The CDR3 extends over 15 amino acids. The germline V gene has CDR1 SGHTS and CDR2 YDEGEE. CDR3 sequence (DNA): TGTGCCAGCAGGCGTCGTTGGGAGGCCTCCTACGAGCAGTACTTC. It encodes CASRRRWEASYEQYF. Filled out from reference TRBV5-8 and TRBJ2-7, the complete variable domain reads EAGVTQSPTHLIKTRGQQATLRCSPISGHTSVYWYQQALGLGLQFLLWYDEGEERNRGNFPPRFSGRQFPNYSSELNVNALELEDSALYLCASRRRWEASYEQYFGPGTRLTVT.

The V gene is TRBV6-5, the J gene TRBJ2-5; TRBD1 matches at 7 bases. The CDR3 has 15 residues. The germline V gene encodes CDR1 MNHEY and CDR2 SVGAGI. V shed 2 bases, J shed 4 bases, and the junction held 7 bases outside the gene matches. The CDR3 DNA follows: TGTGCCAGCAGTTACAGAGAGACAGGGAGAGAGACCCAGTACTTC. This translates into CASSYRETGRETQYF.

The chain couples TRBV15 to TRBJ1-2; the D is unclear. CDR1 and CDR2 (germline): LNHNV, YYDKDF (reference sequence). The CDR3 is 14 residues long. With 3 bases removed from V and 8 bases from J, the gap between germline ends came to 16 bases. The CDR3 here is CATSSTTPGSGYTF. The CDR3 coding sequence is TGTGCCACCAGCAGTACTACCCCGGGGTCCGGCTACACCTTC.

The chain combines TRBV7-2 with TRBJ2-2; TRBD2 aligns across 7 bases. Germline V gene data show CDR1 as SGHTA and CDR2 as FQGNSA. The CDR3 contains 17 residues. The J segment lost 1 base and the V segment lost 0 bases, leaving 5 bases of the junction unmatched. The CDR3 DNA reads as TGTGCCAGCAGCTTAGCGGAAATAGCGGGGAACACCGGGGAGCTGTTTTTT. Translating it yields CASSLAEIAGNTGELFF.

About this clone: One end of the junction does not line up with germline, which may come from a read error. The chain uses TRBV7-9 and TRBJ2-7; 11 nucleotides line up with TRBD1. The germline V gene has CDR1 SEHNR and CDR2 FQNEAQ (reference sequence). CDR3 length equals 11 residues. The CDR3 DNA reads as TGTGCCAGCAGCTCTTGGGACAGGGGGTTCTTC. Its protein is CASSSWDRGFF.

The rearrangement links TRBV5-4 to TRBJ2-5; 10 nucleotides line up with TRBD2. Germline V gene data show CDR1 as SGHNT and CDR2 as YYREEE (reference sequence). Germline trimming cut 4 bases from V and 6 bases from J; bases unmatched to any gene: 9. The CDR3 runs 15 residues. The CDR3 spells CASSPSGGALKTQYF. The DNA for the CDR3 is TGTGCCAGCAGCCCAAGCGGGGGGGCCCTGAAGACCCAGTACTTC.

The chain carries TRBV5-1 and TRBJ2-2, with 14 positions matching TRBD2. The V and J ends lost 3 bases and 4 bases, in that order; junction bases with no gene match: 11. This CDR3 is 19 amino acids long. The germline CDR1 and CDR2 sequences are SGHRS and YFSETQ. The CDR3 region has the DNA TGCGCCAGCAGCTGGGAGGGGACTAGCGGGAGCGGAATCACCGGGGAGCTGTTTTTT. Protein sequence: CASSWEGTSGSGITGELFF.